This TCR beta chain was profiled in a study of blood T cell repertoires in COVID-19. This CDR3 contains 16 residues. Germline CDR1 and CDR2: SGHTA and FQGNSA. V was pared by 3 bases and J by 0 bases, with 6 bases of the junction left unmatched. Repertoires were generated with immunoSEQ multiplex PCR, while TCRdb's copy carries only in-frame clones and drops some. The data hold a few hundred thousand clones, with about 90% observed a single time. V is TRBV7-2 and J is TRBJ2-3; TRBD2 agrees at 7 bases. The TCR originated in a woman aged 25 to 39 who had recovered from COVID-19. Sequencing was performed on PBMCs or T cells enriched from blood (not recorded which). The DNA for the CDR3 is TGTGCCAGCAGCTTTATGGTGCGGGGGAGCACAGATACGCAGTATTTT. It specifies CASSFMVRGSTDTQYF.